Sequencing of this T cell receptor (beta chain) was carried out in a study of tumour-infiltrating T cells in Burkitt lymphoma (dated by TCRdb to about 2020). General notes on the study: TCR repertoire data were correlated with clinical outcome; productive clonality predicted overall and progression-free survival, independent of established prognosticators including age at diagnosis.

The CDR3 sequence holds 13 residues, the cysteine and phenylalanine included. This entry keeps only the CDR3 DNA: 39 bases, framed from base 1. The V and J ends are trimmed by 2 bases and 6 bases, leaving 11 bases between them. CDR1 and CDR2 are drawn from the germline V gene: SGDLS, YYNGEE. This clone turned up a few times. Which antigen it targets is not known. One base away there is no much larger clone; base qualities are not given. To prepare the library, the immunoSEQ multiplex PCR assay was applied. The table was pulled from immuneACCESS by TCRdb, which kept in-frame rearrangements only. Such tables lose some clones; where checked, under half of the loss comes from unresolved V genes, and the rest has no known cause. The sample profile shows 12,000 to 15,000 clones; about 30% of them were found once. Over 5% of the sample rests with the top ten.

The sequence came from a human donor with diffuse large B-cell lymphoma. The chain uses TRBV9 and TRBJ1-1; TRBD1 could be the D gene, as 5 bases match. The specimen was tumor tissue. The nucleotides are TGTGCCAGCAGCGTTGGGCAGGGCCCTGAAGCTTTCTTT. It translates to CASSVGQGPEAFF.